What follows are 20 T cell receptor beta chains derived from one specimen sequenced in a study of T cells in Graves' hyperthyroidism and ophthalmopathy. Amplified TCR beta CDR3 regions derived from RNA transcripts. TCR CDR3 regions were first amplified by RT-PCR with HTBI primers. TCRdb passed the multiplex PCR reads through MiXCR, listing each CDR3 protein once. The sample holds under 350,000 distinct CDR3 sequences, about 18% seen once. Input material: blood. Receptors were obtained from a woman in her fifties or sixties with Graves' hyperthyroidism.

This clonotype was seen at least ten times. The chain links TRBV6-1 to TRBJ1-1; the D is unclear. This CDR3 is 16 amino acids long. The germline V gene has CDR1 MNHNS and CDR2 SASEGT. The V end lost 2 bases, the J end lost 0 bases, and 13 bases lay between the germline ends. CDR3 in amino acids: CASSEWVDRLNTEAFF. CDR3 in DNA: TGTGCCAGCAGTGAATGGGTAGACCGGTTGAACACTGAAGCTTTCTTT.

This rearrangement joins TRBV27 to TRBJ1-2; D is ambiguous. From germline, CDR1 is MNHEY and CDR2 SMNVEV (reference sequence). This CDR3 spans 15 amino acids. Deletions cut 5 bases from V and 2 bases from J, with 15 bases between. The CDR3 loop is CASSEFGGTNYGYTF. CDR3 DNA: TGTGCCAGCAGTGAGTTCGGCGGCACAAACTATGGCTACACCTTC.

The rearrangement joins TRBV27 to TRBJ1-1; 7 nucleotides match TRBD1. The V segment lost 3 bases and the J segment 8 bases; nucleotides outside the gene matches: 6. The CDR3 loop spans 13 amino acids. Germline CDR1 and CDR2: MNHEY and SMNVEV (reference sequence). CDR3 sequence reads: CASSFSGTAEAFF. CDR3 sequence (DNA): TGTGCCAGCAGTTTCTCGGGGACAGCAGAAGCTTTCTTT.

There are many counts of this clonotype. J is TRBJ1-1 and V is TRBV5-4; D perhaps matches TRBD1 (5 bases). The CDR3 contains 12 residues. Deletions cut 5 bases from V and 8 bases from J, with 13 bases between. The germline gives CDR1 SGHNT, CDR2 YYREEE (reference sequence). The CDR3 DNA reads TGTGCCAGCAGTTACGGGGGTGGAGAAGCTTTCTTT. Translating gives CASSYGGGEAFF.

The rearrangement joins TRBV6-1 to TRBJ1-4, with D possibly TRBD1 on 5 matching bases. Per the germline V gene, CDR1 is MNHNS and CDR2 is SASEGT. Trimming took off 6 bases at V and 5 bases at J, with 10 bases between the two ends. The CDR3 contains 13 residues. DNA for the CDR3: TGTGCCAGCAGACGAGAGGGGAATGAAAAACTGTTTTTT. It yields the protein CASRREGNEKLFF.

At least ten counts were recorded for this clonotype. The chain joins TRBV3-1 to TRBJ1-2; tentatively, D is TRBD1 (5 bases). The V and J ends lost 0 bases and 2 bases respectively, with 10 bases between them. CDR1 and CDR2 (germline): LGHDT, YNNKEL (reference sequence). This CDR3 is built from 15 residues. CDR3 in amino acids: CASSQDQWGNYGYTF. The DNA of the CDR3 is TGTGCCAGCAGCCAAGATCAGTGGGGGAACTATGGCTACACCTTC.

Comment on this clonotype: A much larger clonotype is one base distant, so this may be a read error. The rearrangement joins TRBV12-3 or TRBV12-4 to TRBJ2-1; tentatively, D is TRBD1 or TRBD2 (5 bases each). V gave up 5 bases and J gave up 10 bases, with 12 bases separating them. This CDR3 is 12 amino acids long. The CDR3 spells CASSTGRAEQFF. The CDR3 bases are TGTGCCAGCAGTACGGGACGGGCCGAGCAGTTCTTC.

This clonotype was seen at least ten times. The chain links TRBV7-9 to TRBJ1-1; 8 nucleotides agree with TRBD1. V lost 11 bases to trimming and J lost 4 bases; unmatched junction nucleotides: 12. The germline gives CDR1 SEHNR, CDR2 FQNEAQ (reference sequence). The CDR3 extends over 14 amino acids. Here the CDR3 reads CAFSTGGYGTEAFF. The CDR3 DNA reads as TGTGCCTTCAGTACAGGGGGATACGGCACTGAAGCTTTCTTT.

The rearrangement joins TRBV12-3 or TRBV12-4 to TRBJ2-7; TRBD2 matches 7 bases. The ends lost 4 bases at V and 3 bases at J; junction bases unmatched: 9. CDR3 length: 15 residues. The CDR3 sequence is CASSSRDGGIYEQYF. The CDR3 region has the DNA TGTGCCAGCAGTTCCCGGGACGGGGGGATCTACGAGCAGTACTTC.

Only a few counts were recorded for this clonotype. The genes are TRBV7-9 and TRBJ2-7; D gene ambiguous. CDR1 is SEHNR, CDR2 FQNEAQ, per germline (reference sequence). V dropped 4 bases and J dropped 6 bases, with 16 bases sitting between them. The CDR3 is made up of 14 amino acids. CDR3: CASSSGRVLPEQYF. In DNA, the CDR3 is TGTGCCAGCAGCTCGGGTCGGGTCCTCCCCGAGCAGTACTTC.

This clonotype has at least ten counts. This sequence joins TRBV12-3 or TRBV12-4 and TRBJ1-2, with unresolved D. Trimming took 2 bases from V and 0 from J, leaving 13 bases between them. This CDR3 has 16 residues. The CDR3 region is CASSLNGQLTNYGYTF. For the CDR3, the DNA is TGTGCCAGCAGTTTAAATGGGCAGCTTACTAACTATGGCTACACCTTC.

The chain uses TRBV25-1 and TRBJ2-7; 8 bases agree with TRBD2. The J segment lost 2 bases and the V segment lost 0 bases, leaving 3 bases of the junction unmatched. The length of the CDR3 is 15 residues. Per the germline V gene, CDR1 is MGHDK and CDR2 is SYGVNS. CDR3 sequence: CASSEYSGDPYEQYF. Here the CDR3 DNA reads TGTGCCAGCAGTGAATATAGCGGGGATCCCTACGAGCAGTACTTC.

In this sample, this clonotype turned up a few times. The genes are TRBV9 and TRBJ1-3; D possibly corresponds to TRBD1 (5 bases). This CDR3 region has 15 residues. Trimming removed 4 bases at V and 8 bases at J, with 19 bases between. Germline V lookup: CDR1 SGDLS, CDR2 YYNGEE. Written as DNA, the CDR3 is TGTGCCAGCAGCAAGGAAGGGCAGGGCGGCTACACCATATATTTT. Its protein product is CASSKEGQGGYTIYF.

There are a few counts of this clonotype. The chain joins TRBV28 to TRBJ2-2, with D perhaps matching TRBD1 (5 bases). The CDR3 is made up of 15 amino acids. CDR1 is MDHEN and CDR2 is SYDVKM in the germline V gene. The ends were cut back, 6 bases at V and 6 bases at J, with 17 bases in the middle. CDR3 bases: TGTGCCAGCAGGGGTCCAGGGATCGGGTCCGGGGAGCTGTTTTTT. As protein: CASRGPGIGSGELFF.

This clonotype was found many times. V usage is TRBV3-1 and J usage is TRBJ2-2; the D gene is possibly TRBD2 (6 bases). CDR1 and CDR2 (germline): LGHDT, YNNKEL (reference sequence). The CDR3 sequence is 15 residues long. V was shortened by 5 bases and J by 4 bases, with 14 bases between the two germline ends. CDR3 sequence: CASSYRPAGTGELFF. The CDR3 DNA reads as TGTGCCAGCAGCTACCGTCCAGCGGGCACCGGGGAGCTGTTTTTT.

The chain couples TRBV24-1 to TRBJ2-5; 8 bases map to TRBD1. V was pared by 4 bases and J by 4 bases, with 7 bases of the junction left unmatched. Germline-derived CDR1 and CDR2 are KGHDR and SFDVKD. The CDR3 contains 15 residues. The CDR3 DNA follows: TGTGCCACCAGTGACATGACAGGGGAAGGAGAGACCCAGTACTTC. Encoded protein: CATSDMTGEGETQYF.

This clonotype came up a few times. This chain uses TRBV5-6 with TRBJ1-1; no firm D call. The germline V and J ends were trimmed by 2 bases and 0 bases, with 8 bases remaining between them. CDR3 length equals 14 residues. Per the germline V gene, CDR1 is SGHDT and CDR2 is YYEEEE. DNA of the CDR3: TGTGCCAGCAGCTTCGCAGGAGTGAACACTGAAGCTTTCTTT. Its translation: CASSFAGVNTEAFF.

The table lists this clonotype with many counts. The CDR3 sequence is CASSYRDLSTDTQYF. The CDR3 nucleotides read TGTGCCAGCAGCTACCGGGACCTAAGCACAGATACGCAGTATTTT. The chain is built from TRBV3-1 and TRBJ2-3; the D call may be TRBD1 or TRBD2 (5 bases each). The CDR3 contains 15 residues. Germline V gene data show CDR1 as LGHDT and CDR2 as YNNKEL (reference sequence). Trimming took 5 bases from V and 0 from J, leaving 12 bases between them.

The chain has TRBV20-1 and TRBJ2-1; possible D gene TRBD1, 6 bases. The V and J ends lost 5 bases and 9 bases respectively, with 20 bases between them. Germline V CDR1 and CDR2: DFQATT, SNEGSKA (reference sequence). This CDR3 is built from 14 residues. The CDR3 nucleotides are TGCAGTGCTCCTGTCTGGGGGCGGACAGCTGAGCAGTTCTTC. Translation: CSAPVWGRTAEQFF.

The chain recombines TRBV7-3 with TRBJ1-1; D gene unclear. Looked up from germline, CDR1 is SGHTA and CDR2 is FQGTGA. V was trimmed by 5 bases and J by 1 base, leaving 8 bases between them. The CDR3 covers 13 residues. CDR3 coding DNA: TGTGCCAGCAGCCAGGTAGCGAACACTGAAGCTTTCTTT. It yields the protein CASSQVANTEAFF.